This TCR beta chain was obtained from a study of T-cell memory formation after mild COVID-19. Study-level information: Among the donors, TCR clusters were largely specific to each donor.

To note about this clonotype: The antigen is not known.

Study observations and caveats: Mainly CM and EM harbored the contracting CD4+ clones; mainly EMRA harbored the CD8+ ones. Later expanders leaned CD4+, whereas day 15 to 85 contracting clones were balanced CD4/CD8.

Via MiXCR, TCRdb re-called the 5' RACE reads, giving one row per CDR3 protein. Among about 200,000 distinct CDR3 sequences, 7.5% to 10% were seen once, and the ten largest hold roughly 4%. The V end was cut by 1 base, the J end by 10 bases, with 11 bases between. Germline CDR1 reads SGHNT; CDR2 reads YENEEA. The CDR3 contains 13 residues. The sample was PBMCs or a T cell subset sorted from them (not recorded which). The receptor was derived from a man aged 18 to 29 who had mild COVID-19 (a few samples of this study predate the infection). Cell type and time point are not known. V usage is TRBV11-3 and J usage is TRBJ2-1; D is undetermined. CDR3 sequence: CASSLAPQREQFF. The CDR3 coding sequence is TGTGCCAGCAGCTTAGCACCGCAAAGGGAGCAGTTCTTC.